This T cell receptor (beta chain) was observed in a study of OX40 agonist ivuxolimab in advanced cancers. Study-wide findings and caveats: Partial responders dosed at 0.1-3.0 mg/kg displayed clonal expansion ranking among the lowest. More expanded clones were seen, on average, in CD8+ T cells than in CD4+.

Note on this clone: Its antigen is unidentified.

Repertoires were generated with immunoSEQ multiplex PCR, while TCRdb's copy carries only in-frame clones and drops some. The sample carries about 60,000 clones, 70% to 90% recorded once. CDR1 and CDR2 from the germline V gene are SGHAT and FQNNGV. V lost 1 base, J lost 4 bases, and 11 bases stayed unmatched. This CDR3 is built from 17 residues. Sequenced material: CD4+ or CD8+ T cells sorted from blood, taken in a trial of the OX40 agonist ivuxolimab. This sequence was found in an adult with an advanced solid tumor such as melanoma, head and neck, liver or kidney cancer. The gene calls are TRBV11-2 and TRBJ2-5; 8 bases are a match to TRBD1. The CDR3 is CASSLARPGTGGETQYF. The CDR3 bases are TGTGCCAGCAGCTTAGCGAGACCCGGAACAGGGGGAGAGACCCAGTACTTC.